Each of the 27 T cell receptor beta chains below was sequenced from the same sample in a study of T cell changes during pregnancy in multiple sclerosis. The assay was immunoSEQ multiplex PCR, and TCRdb's table has in-frame clones only and misses some. This sample has approximately 43,000 clones, with 93% found just once. This sample comprised CD8+ T cells from peripheral blood mononuclear cells, obtained after pregnancy. The source is a female donor with multiple sclerosis, enrolled in a pregnancy study.

The gene calls are TRBV19 and TRBJ2-7, with TRBD1 identical over 7 bases. CDR1 is LNHDA and CDR2 is SQIVND in the germline V gene (reference sequence). V dropped 6 bases and J dropped 0; count of bases not matched to a gene: 11. The CDR3 is 16 residues long. The CDR3 DNA reads as TGTGCCAGTAGCCCTACGGGGACAGTTTACTCCTACGAGCAGTACTTC. It specifies CASSPTGTVYSYEQYF.

V gene TRBV28 combines with J gene TRBJ2-7, with D perhaps matching TRBD2 (5 bases). V lost 6 bases, J lost 2 bases, and 14 bases lay in between. Germline assignment: CDR1 MDHEN and CDR2 SYDVKM. CDR3 length equals 14 residues. The DNA of the CDR3 is TGTGCCAGCAGCGATGACTACGCGACCTACGAGCAGTACTTC. This translates into CASSDDYATYEQYF.

The chain is built from TRBV28 and TRBJ1-5, with 8 bases identical to TRBD1. V dropped 10 bases and J dropped 7; count of bases not matched to a gene: 12. The germline V gene has CDR1 MDHEN and CDR2 SYDVKM. The CDR3 has 14 residues. Here the CDR3 DNA reads TGTGCCACTCAAGAACTGACAGGGGAACAGCCCCAGCATTTT. Translation gives CATQELTGEQPQHF.

The CDR3 is CASSEAGTQYF. DNA for the CDR3: TGCGCCAGCAGTGAGGCGGGTACGCAGTATTTT. The V call is TRBV10-1, the J call TRBJ2-3, with D possibly matching TRBD2 (5 bases). The CDR3 loop spans 11 amino acids. V was shortened by 2 bases and J by 8 bases, with 5 bases between the two germline ends. Germline loops: CDR1 WNHNN, CDR2 SYGVQD (reference sequence).

V and J are TRBV9 and TRBJ2-2; D gene unclear. CDR1 is SGDLS and CDR2 is YYNGEE in the germline V gene. V was shortened by 0 bases and J by 5 bases, with 5 bases between the two germline ends. The CDR3 contains 13 residues. The CDR3 DNA is TGTGCCAGCAGCGTAGCCTATACCGGGGAGCTGTTTTTT. Translation: CASSVAYTGELFF.

The chain employs TRBV19 and TRBJ2-7, with TRBD1 matching 9 bases. Germline V gene lookup returns CDR1 LNHDA and CDR2 SQIVND (reference sequence). After removal of 5 bases from V and 4 bases from J, the junction contained 9 bases not matched to a gene. The CDR3 consists of 15 residues. CDR3 nucleotides: TGTGCCAGTAGTGCCGGGACAGGGCCCGCTTACGAGCAGTACTTC. As protein: CASSAGTGPAYEQYF.

This sequence joins TRBV7-2 and TRBJ2-5, with D unresolved. The DNA end is more similar to TRBJ2-7, so the J call may be wrong. The CDR3 spans 14 residues. The germline CDR1 and CDR2 sequences are SGHTA and FQGNSA. CDR3 in amino acids: CASSFLTNTYEQYF. DNA for the CDR3: TGTGCCAGCAGCTTCCTGACAAATACCTACGAGCAGTACTTC.

This chain links TRBV7-9 with TRBJ2-2, with a tentative D call TRBD2 (5 bases). Trimming stripped 5 bases from V and 2 bases from J, with 12 bases between. CDR1 is SEHNR, CDR2 FQNEAQ, per germline (reference sequence). This CDR3 has 15 residues. For the CDR3, the DNA is TGTGCCAGCAGCCCCCCGGGGATTAACACCGGGGAGCTGTTTTTT. Translation: CASSPPGINTGELFF. The whole variable domain, filled in from reference TRBV7-9 and TRBJ2-2, reads DTGVSQNPRHKITKRGQNVTFRCDPISEHNRLYWYRQTLGQGPEFLTYFQNEAQLEKSRLLSDRFSAERPKGSFSTLEIQRTEQGDSAMYLCASSPPGINTGELFFGEGSRLTVL.

The rearrangement links TRBV27 to TRBJ1-1, with D perhaps TRBD1 (6 bases). V lost 5 bases, J lost 0 bases, and 10 bases lay in between. The CDR3 spans 14 residues. The germline gives CDR1 MNHEY, CDR2 SMNVEV (reference sequence). The CDR3 loop reads CASSEAGVNTEAFF. The CDR3 coding sequence is TGTGCCAGCAGTGAGGCAGGGGTGAACACTGAAGCTTTCTTT.

This chain connects TRBV6-1 to TRBJ2-3, with D possibly TRBD2 on 5 matching bases. Germline V gene lookup returns CDR1 MNHNS and CDR2 SASEGT. V was pared by 9 bases and J by 5 bases, with 18 bases between. The CDR3 has 14 residues. CDR3 DNA: TGTGCCAGTCCTCCGGGGAGAGGTATAGATACGCAGTATTTT. Translating gives CASPPGRGIDTQYF.

Only one count was recorded for this clone. The chain links TRBV6-1 to TRBJ2-4; weak D call: TRBD1 (6 bases). Trimming stripped 5 bases from V and 7 bases from J, with 18 bases between. The CDR3 is 15 residues long. The V gene's germline CDR1 is MNHNS and CDR2 SASEGT. CDR3 sequence: CASSLAGTLGNIQYF. CDR3 DNA: TGTGCCAGCAGTTTGGCCGGGACATTGGGGAACATTCAGTACTTC.

This chain uses TRBV27 with TRBJ1-2; no clear D gene. Germline CDR1 reads MNHEY; CDR2 reads SMNVEV (reference sequence). The CDR3 totals 13 residues. The V end was cut by 6 bases, the J end by 3 bases, with 11 bases between. This CDR3 reads CASRESPDYGYTF. The CDR3 region has the DNA TGTGCCAGCAGGGAGTCTCCGGACTATGGCTACACCTTC.

This clone occurred a few times. The chain is built from TRBV5-1 and TRBJ1-1; the match to TRBD1 covers 8 bases. The V and J ends lost 5 bases and 6 bases, in that order; junction bases with no gene match: 15. The CDR3 is 16 amino acids. The germline CDR1 and CDR2 sequences are SGHRS and YFSETQ. The CDR3 sequence is CASRTDTQGGFPEAFF. In nucleotides, the CDR3 is TGCGCCAGCAGGACCGACACACAGGGGGGTTTCCCTGAAGCTTTCTTT. The entire variable domain, with the rest obtained from reference TRBV5-1 and TRBJ1-1, is as follows: KAGVTQTPRYLIKTRGQQVTLSCSPISGHRSVSWYQQTPGQGLQFLFEYFSETQRNKGNFPGRFSGRQFSNSRSEMNVSTLELGDSALYLCASRTDTQGGFPEAFFGQGTRLTVV.

On this clone itself: This CDR3 is also generated by other DNA sequences in the sample. The chain carries TRBV9 and TRBJ2-7; 9 nucleotides match TRBD1. The CDR3 length is 14 residues. The germline gives CDR1 SGDLS, CDR2 YYNGEE. V trimming: 4 bases; J trimming: 2 bases; junction bases outside the gene matches: 4. Here the CDR3 DNA reads TGTGCCAGCAGCCCCCGGGACAGGGCCTACGAGCAGTACTTC. The encoded protein is CASSPRDRAYEQYF.

The gene calls are TRBV27 and TRBJ2-1; 8 bases align to TRBD2. Trimming took 5 bases from V and 6 from J; bases not matched to a gene: 9. The CDR3 is made up of 15 amino acids. Germline V gene lookup returns CDR1 MNHEY and CDR2 SMNVEV (reference sequence). This chain's CDR3 is CASSVSSGRLNEQFF. The CDR3 DNA follows: TGTGCCAGCAGTGTTTCTAGCGGGCGGCTCAATGAGCAGTTCTTC.

The chain is built from TRBV7-2 and TRBJ2-2; D may be TRBD1 (6 bases). The CDR3 has 17 residues. Between the trimmed V and J ends, which lost 5 bases and 2 bases, there was a span of 18 bases. Germline-derived CDR1 and CDR2 are SGHTA and FQGNSA. CDR3 DNA: TGTGCCAGCAGCCCGACAGGCCCCCTTCCAAACACCGGGGAGCTGTTTTTT. It codes for CASSPTGPLPNTGELFF.

The chain carries TRBV5-1 and TRBJ2-1; no clear D. Between the trimmed V and J ends, which lost 0 bases and 4 bases, there was a span of 5 bases. Germline CDR1 and CDR2: SGHRS and YFSETQ. The CDR3 length is 13 residues. The CDR3 coding sequence is TGCGCCAGCAGCTTGGAACTTTACAATGAGCAGTTCTTC. Translating gives CASSLELYNEQFF.

The CDR3 spells CASSPTGHSSYEQYF. As DNA, the CDR3 is TGCGCCAGCAGCCCTACAGGTCACAGCTCCTACGAGCAGTACTTC. This chain uses TRBV5-1 with TRBJ2-7; a weak D match, TRBD1 (5 bases). Germline V CDR1 and CDR2: SGHRS, YFSETQ. The CDR3 loop spans 15 amino acids. The V end lost 4 bases, the J end lost 0 bases, and 14 bases lay between the germline ends.

This chain uses TRBV6-1 with TRBJ1-2; D may be TRBD1 (5 bases). The CDR3 loop spans 13 amino acids. The V and J ends lost 5 bases and 1 base respectively, with 8 bases between them. Per the germline V gene, CDR1 is MNHNS and CDR2 is SASEGT. The CDR3 is CASSNRLNYGYTF. The CDR3, as DNA: TGTGCCAGCAGTAACAGGCTTAACTATGGCTACACCTTC.

The DNA for the CDR3 is TGTGCCAGCCTACCCGACGGGGGCACTGAAGCTTTCTTT. As protein: CASLPDGGTEAFF. The chain recombines TRBV9 with TRBJ1-1; TRBD1 is a possible D gene (5 bases). Between the trimmed V and J ends, which lost 7 bases and 4 bases, there was a span of 14 bases. This CDR3 is built from 13 residues. Germline lookup yields CDR1 SGDLS and CDR2 YYNGEE.

V is TRBV9 and J is TRBJ2-1; 9 nucleotides align to TRBD1. Germline loops: CDR1 SGDLS, CDR2 YYNGEE. The V and J ends lost 3 bases and 5 bases, in that order; junction bases with no gene match: 3. There are 14 residues in the CDR3. The CDR3 loop reads CASSGGQGNNEQFF. In DNA form, the CDR3 reads TGTGCCAGCAGCGGGGGACAGGGAAACAATGAGCAGTTCTTC.

This chain links TRBV5-1 with TRBJ1-2; a weak D match, TRBD1 (6 bases). The CDR3 length is 15 residues. Looked up from germline, CDR1 is SGHRS and CDR2 is YFSETQ. Trimming took 0 bases from V and 1 from J, leaving 10 bases between them. CDR3 region: CASSLETGLNYGYTF. The DNA for the CDR3 is TGCGCCAGCAGCTTGGAAACAGGGCTTAACTATGGCTACACCTTC.

The gene calls are TRBV7-6 and TRBJ2-2; D is possibly TRBD2 (5 bases). The V end was cut by 2 bases, the J end by 4 bases, with 14 bases between. Germline values: CDR1 SGHVS, CDR2 FNYEAQ. CDR3 length: 16 amino acids. This CDR3 reads CASSLLPGRGTGELFF. In nucleotides, the CDR3 is TGTGCCAGCAGCTTACTCCCGGGGAGAGGCACCGGGGAGCTGTTTTTT.

This chain joins TRBV5-4 and TRBJ1-4; D remains unclear. The CDR3 has 12 residues. Germline CDR1 is SGHNT and CDR2 is YYREEE (reference sequence). Trimming removed 2 bases from V and 4 bases from J, with 3 bases in between. CDR3 sequence: CASSLLNEKLFF. The CDR3 DNA sequence: TGTGCCAGCAGCTTACTTAATGAAAAACTGTTTTTT.

J is TRBJ1-3 and V is TRBV14; 7 nucleotides line up with TRBD1. The germline V gene encodes CDR1 SGHDN and CDR2 FVKESK. The CDR3 runs 15 residues. Trimming removed 4 bases from V and 6 bases from J; junction bases left unmatched: 9. The CDR3 protein is CASSPWDSPTNTIYF. The CDR3 region has the DNA TGTGCCAGCAGCCCCTGGGACAGCCCGACAAACACCATATATTTT.

This chain links TRBV6-1 with TRBJ2-2, with 8 bases lining up with TRBD1. Germline V gene data show CDR1 as MNHNS and CDR2 as SASEGT. V dropped 4 bases and J dropped 1; count of bases not matched to a gene: 2. The CDR3 sequence is 15 residues long. The CDR3: CASSGGQGNTGELFF. The CDR3, as DNA: TGTGCCAGCAGTGGTGGACAGGGGAACACCGGGGAGCTGTTTTTT.

The gene calls are TRBV7-9 and TRBJ2-1; D might be TRBD2 (6 bases). The CDR3 extends over 13 amino acids. V was cut by 3 bases and J by 6 bases, with 9 bases left in between. CDR1 is SEHNR, CDR2 FQNEAQ, per germline (reference sequence). The CDR3 DNA reads as TGTGCCAGCAGCTTGGGCGGGGTCAATGAGCAGTTCTTC. Protein product: CASSLGGVNEQFF. Variable domain in full (rest from reference TRBV7-9 and TRBJ2-1): DTGVSQNPRHKITKRGQNVTFRCDPISEHNRLYWYRQTLGQGPEFLTYFQNEAQLEKSRLLSDRFSAERPKGSFSTLEIQRTEQGDSAMYLCASSLGGVNEQFFGPGTRLTVL.